Ten or more counts support the clone carrying this TCR beta chain. No antigen is known for it. V dropped 5 bases and J dropped 9 bases, with 13 bases sitting between them. CDR1 KGHDR and CDR2 SFDVKD come from the germline V gene. CDR3 length equals 13 residues. This sample was taken from a study of T cells after yellow fever vaccination. Overall study findings and caveats: Highly abundant clonotypes carried over from the bulk population could end up in FACS-sorted repertoires as contaminants. Most primary-vaccination clones reappeared after the booster (about 97% CD4, approximately 88% CD8).

TCRdb re-derived calls from the 5' RACE reads in MiXCR, one entry per CDR3 protein. The data show 300,000 to 400,000 distinct CDR3 sequences, 8.5% to 9% seen once. The sequencing here drew on PBMCs, taken on the day of the first yellow fever vaccination. This TCR was sampled from a young man who received the YFV17D yellow fever vaccine. The chain joins TRBV24-1 to TRBJ1-5; a possible D gene is TRBD1 (6 bases). This CDR3 reads CATSGIRGWPQHF. The CDR3 DNA reads TGTGCCACCAGTGGAATCAGGGGTTGGCCCCAGCATTTT.